This T cell receptor beta chain was observed in a study of T cell repertoires in cytomegalovirus infection. Study in general: The study used recently identified HLA-C-restricted and well-studied HLA-B-restricted CMV epitopes. It was the public TCR beta signatures that indicated both CMV infection and matching HLA type.

Note on this clonotype: The target antigen is unknown.

Trimming pared 6 bases from V and 7 bases from J, leaving 18 bases between. Per germline, CDR1 SGHVT and CDR2 SQSDAQ. The CDR3 sequence is 14 residues long. MiXCR was run by TCRdb on the reads, yielding one entry per CDR3 protein. The table has around 100,000 distinct CDR3 sequences, under 50% seen once; the top ten hold around 70%. Broader study findings: HLA-C-restricted CMV-specific TCR beta clonotypes were dominant in the ex vivo response. Adding up the frequency of public TCR beta families identified people who carried CMV plus the relevant HLA.

The sample was CD8+ T cells from cultured PBMCs, taken from culture after CMV antigen stimulation. J is TRBJ1-2 and V is TRBV7-4, with a weak D call TRBD1 (5 bases). The receptor's source is a human donor in good health (CMV status not recorded). Some clones in this sample may be carry-over from other donors' samples. In DNA, the CDR3 is TGTGCCAGCAGATTACCGTTGGGGGGATCTGGCTACACCTTC. Encoded protein: CASRLPLGGSGYTF.